These 32 T cell receptor beta chains share one sample of origin, sequenced in a study of T-cell memory formation after mild COVID-19. MiXCR, run by TCRdb on the 5' RACE reads, gives a single entry per CDR3 protein. This repertoire shows roughly 100,000 distinct CDR3 sequences, 10% to 15% found once; its top ten account for about a quarter. Sequences were obtained from PBMCs or a T cell subset sorted from them (not recorded which). The receptors here all came from an adult woman who had mild COVID-19 (a few samples of this study predate the infection). Cell type and time point are not known.

This clonotype was seen more than once but under ten times. The chain combines TRBV12-3 or TRBV12-4 with TRBJ1-3, with unresolved D. The CDR3 runs to 15 residues. The V and J ends lost 3 bases and 8 bases respectively, with 17 bases between them. The CDR3 DNA is TGTGCCAGCAGTTTCGCCGGTCCACGGGTAGACACCATATATTTT. Its translation is CASSFAGPRVDTIYF.

The J gene is TRBJ1-4, the V gene TRBV30; 9 bases line up with TRBD1. The ends lost 2 bases at V and 7 bases at J; junction bases unmatched: 8. CDR1 is GTSNPN and CDR2 is SVGIG in the germline V gene (reference sequence). The CDR3 is made up of 15 amino acids. The CDR3, as DNA: TGTGCCTGGAGTCCCCTGACAGGGGGGGGTGAAAAACTGTTTTTT. Amino acids: CAWSPLTGGGEKLFF.

This clonotype has only a few counts. The V call is TRBV7-9, the J call TRBJ2-5, with TRBD1 as a possible D gene (5 bases). Germline values: CDR1 SEHNR, CDR2 FQNEAQ (reference sequence). This CDR3 comprises 14 residues. V was pared by 5 bases and J by 3 bases, with 13 bases between. CDR3 amino acids: CASSIIDREETQYF. The CDR3 nucleotides read TGTGCCAGCAGCATAATCGACAGAGAAGAGACCCAGTACTTC.

The CDR3 region has the DNA TGTGCCAGCAGCCAAGAATCAGGTTACTCCTACGAGCAGTACTTC. The encoded protein is CASSQESGYSYEQYF. This sequence joins TRBV3-1 and TRBJ2-7, with D uncertain. V was pared by 0 bases and J by 0 bases, with 9 bases between. The CDR3 has 15 amino acids. Germline V gene data show CDR1 as LGHDT and CDR2 as YNNKEL (reference sequence).

V usage is TRBV5-1 and J usage is TRBJ1-1; D is unresolved. The CDR3 extends over 15 amino acids. The V end was cut by 4 bases, the J end by 1 base, with 14 bases between. Germline lookup yields CDR1 SGHRS and CDR2 YFSETQ. The CDR3, as DNA: TGCGCCAGCAGCCCCAAATGGGAAGGGAACACTGAAGCTTTCTTT. Amino acid sequence: CASSPKWEGNTEAFF.

This chain uses TRBV6-5 with TRBJ2-1; possibly TRBD1 or TRBD2 for D (5 bases each). Trimming removed 3 bases at V and 10 bases at J, with 10 bases between. This CDR3 region has 12 residues. Germline assignment: CDR1 MNHEY and CDR2 SVGAGI. CDR3 DNA sequence: TGTGCCAGCAGTTATTTCGGGGACGAGCAGTTCTTC. This sequence encodes CASSYFGDEQFF.

The rearrangement links TRBV7-6 to TRBJ1-2; a weak D match, TRBD1 (6 bases). The CDR3 has 13 amino acids. Germline V gene lookup returns CDR1 SGHVS and CDR2 FNYEAQ. V was shortened by 4 bases and J by 7 bases, with 13 bases between the two germline ends. The CDR3 loop reads CASSYSGAGGYTF. The CDR3 nucleotides read TGTGCCAGCAGCTATTCGGGGGCGGGTGGCTACACCTTC.

The chain is built from TRBV7-9 and TRBJ1-1; D remains unclear. This CDR3 region has 12 residues. In germline, CDR1 is SEHNR, CDR2 FQNEAQ (reference sequence). V shed 4 bases and J shed 7 bases, with 10 bases lying between them. CDR3 in DNA: TGTGCCAGCAGCTCCCCTGTAAGTGAAGCTTTCTTT. This encodes CASSSPVSEAFF.

This clonotype was counted a few times. The chain recombines TRBV20-1 with TRBJ1-1; D not resolved. This CDR3 has 15 residues. Trimming left V 3 bases short and J 2 bases short, with 16 bases between. Germline V gene lookup returns CDR1 DFQATT and CDR2 SNEGSKA (reference sequence). Here the CDR3 DNA reads TGCAGTGCTAGGCACTGGACGGCAGGAAACACTGAAGCTTTCTTT. This codes for CSARHWTAGNTEAFF.

The chain couples TRBV11-3 to TRBJ2-5; no clear D. V was trimmed by 1 base and J by 1 base, leaving 10 bases between them. The germline gives CDR1 SGHNT, CDR2 YENEEA. The CDR3 has 15 amino acids. In DNA, the CDR3 is TGTGCCAGCAGCTTAGGGGCGCAGCCCCAAGAGACCCAGTACTTC. It translates to CASSLGAQPQETQYF.

This clonotype turned up a few times. CDR3 loop: CASSLGQGSGGELFF. CDR3 in DNA: TGTGCCAGCAGCTTAGGGCAGGGATCGGGAGGGGAGCTGTTTTTT. The chain has TRBV7-2 and TRBJ2-2; D tentatively reads TRBD1 or TRBD2 (5 bases each). The CDR3 contains 15 residues. V was clipped by 1 base and J by 8 bases, with 14 bases between them. CDR1 and CDR2 (germline): SGHTA, FQGNSA.

The rearrangement uses TRBV7-2 and TRBJ2-1; D unresolved. The CDR3 consists of 13 residues. Trimming took off 4 bases at V and 7 bases at J, with 11 bases between the two ends. Germline V gene sequence: CDR1 SGHTA, CDR2 FQGNSA. The chain's CDR3 is CASSSLGMNEQFF. The CDR3 DNA sequence: TGTGCCAGCAGCTCTTTGGGTATGAATGAGCAGTTCTTC.

This clonotype has more than one count but fewer than ten. CDR3 residues: CASSPTGGGEAFF. CDR3 sequence (DNA): TGTGCCAGCAGTCCCACCGGAGGTGGTGAAGCTTTCTTT. V and J are TRBV7-6 and TRBJ1-1; D not certain. The CDR3 consists of 13 residues. Germline values: CDR1 SGHVS, CDR2 FNYEAQ. Trimming removed 6 bases from V and 7 bases from J, with 15 bases in between.

The chain carries TRBV9 and TRBJ2-7; the match to TRBD1 covers 12 bases. The CDR3 runs 14 residues. Trimming at V came to 2 bases and at J to 5 bases, leaving 2 bases not matched to a gene. Germline V lookup: CDR1 SGDLS, CDR2 YYNGEE. Written as DNA, the CDR3 is TGTGCCAGCAGCGTCCGGGACAGGGGGCACGAGCAGTACTTC. It encodes CASSVRDRGHEQYF.

The sample holds a few counts of this clonotype. This rearrangement joins TRBV30 to TRBJ2-5; D call uncertain. Germline CDR1 reads GTSNPN; CDR2 reads SVGIG (reference sequence). Deletions cut 3 bases from V and 4 bases from J, with 9 bases between. The CDR3 totals 12 residues. CDR3 region: CAWSDMGETQYF. CDR3 nucleotide sequence: TGTGCCTGGAGCGATATGGGAGAGACCCAGTACTTC.

This clonotype was counted many times. The chain couples TRBV20-1 to TRBJ2-1; 12 nucleotides align to TRBD2. The CDR3 sequence is 15 residues long. V lost 5 bases, J lost 7 bases, and 9 bases stayed unmatched. CDR1 DFQATT and CDR2 SNEGSKA come from the germline V gene (reference sequence). CDR3 sequence: CSAVRLAGEGNEQFF. CDR3 DNA sequence: TGCAGTGCTGTTAGACTAGCGGGAGAGGGGAATGAGCAGTTCTTC.

The rearrangement uses TRBV6-2 or TRBV6-3 and TRBJ2-3; D is perhaps TRBD1 (5 bases). CDR1 and CDR2 from the germline V gene are MNHEY and SVGEGT. The V end was cut by 2 bases, the J end by 4 bases, with 10 bases between. The CDR3 extends over 14 amino acids. This chain's CDR3 is CASSYDRVPDTQYF. The CDR3 nucleotides are TGTGCCAGCAGTTACGACAGAGTACCAGATACGCAGTATTTT.

The rearrangement uses TRBV7-9 and TRBJ2-3; D is unresolved. Trimming shortened V by 4 bases and J by 2 bases, and 7 bases separated the two germline ends. Germline CDR1 is SEHNR and CDR2 is FQNEAQ (reference sequence). The CDR3 sequence is 13 residues long. In DNA form, the CDR3 reads TGTGCCAGCAGCTCACCTTACACAGATACGCAGTATTTT. Its protein product is CASSSPYTDTQYF.

The genes are TRBV7-9 and TRBJ1-5; D is undetermined. Trimming left V 8 bases short and J 9 bases short, with 26 bases between. Germline V gives CDR1 SEHNR, CDR2 FQNEAQ (reference sequence). The CDR3 covers 16 residues. The CDR3 DNA follows: TGTGCCAGCGAACTCGCGAAGCTGTCTTGGCCGTGGCCCCAGCATTTT. Protein: CASELAKLSWPWPQHF.

This clonotype has a count of ten or more. The chain couples TRBV13 to TRBJ2-7, with TRBD2 as a possible D gene (5 bases). Germline V gene sequence: CDR1 PRHDT, CDR2 FYEKMQ (reference sequence). This CDR3 has 15 residues. Trimming cost V 5 bases and J 3 bases, with 17 bases left between them. The CDR3 coding sequence is TGTGCCAGCAGCCTCGCGTCGGACGGGAACTACGAGCAGTACTTC. Translating it yields CASSLASDGNYEQYF.

This clonotype was observed a handful of times. The chain employs TRBV12-3 or TRBV12-4 and TRBJ1-1; a weak D match, TRBD1 (5 bases). V lost 2 bases, J lost 3 bases, and 16 bases lay in between. This CDR3 comprises 16 residues. CDR3 coding DNA: TGTGCCAGCAGTTTAAGAAGAGGGGTACGGGACACTGAAGCTTTCTTT. It translates to CASSLRRGVRDTEAFF.

J is TRBJ2-1 and V is TRBV11-3; a weak D match, TRBD2 (7 bases). CDR3 length: 16 residues. Trimming left V 5 bases short and J 5 bases short, with 19 bases between. The germline gives CDR1 SGHNT, CDR2 YENEEA. Here the CDR3 reads CASSVWGLAVDNEQFF. The CDR3 DNA reads as TGTGCCAGCAGCGTTTGGGGGCTAGCGGTAGACAATGAGCAGTTCTTC.

This clonotype occurred a few times. The chain employs TRBV7-2 and TRBJ2-3; 10 bases match TRBD2. This CDR3 has 18 residues. Germline V lookup: CDR1 SGHTA, CDR2 FQGNSA. V lost 0 bases to trimming and J lost 6 bases; unmatched junction nucleotides: 12. CDR3: CASSLAGRAGGLLDTQYF. The CDR3 nucleotides read TGTGCCAGCAGCTTAGCGGGTCGAGCGGGAGGGCTACTCGATACGCAGTATTTT.

This clonotype was observed a few times. The V and J genes are TRBV7-9 and TRBJ2-5; 12 bases align to TRBD2. V lost 5 bases, J lost 4 bases, and 11 bases stayed unmatched. CDR1 is SEHNR and CDR2 is FQNEAQ in the germline V gene (reference sequence). This CDR3 has 17 residues. The CDR3, as DNA: TGTGCCAGCAGCCGCAGGACTAGCGGGGTAGGCGGAGAGACCCAGTACTTC. This encodes CASSRRTSGVGGETQYF.

The CDR3 coding sequence is TGCGCCAGCAGCCGATGGAATACCGACAATGAGCAGTTCTTC. This sequence encodes CASSRWNTDNEQFF. This sequence joins TRBV4-1 and TRBJ2-1; D is unresolved. V was shortened by 4 bases and J by 5 bases, with 12 bases between the two germline ends. The germline V gene encodes CDR1 MGHRA and CDR2 YSYEKL. The CDR3 extends over 14 amino acids.

This clonotype was counted only a few times. The chain employs TRBV12-3 or TRBV12-4 and TRBJ2-2; D unclear. V lost 0 bases and J 6 bases, leaving 8 bases between the germline ends. The CDR3 runs to 14 residues. CDR3 DNA sequence: TGTGCCAGCAGTTTAGCGGCTCCGGCCGGGGAGCTGTTTTTT. It is translated as CASSLAAPAGELFF.

The chain joins TRBV20-1 to TRBJ2-5; 11 nucleotides line up with TRBD2. This CDR3 has 16 residues. Germline-derived CDR1 and CDR2 are DFQATT and SNEGSKA (reference sequence). V gave up 3 bases and J gave up 4 bases; unmatched junction bases: 10. The CDR3 protein is CSASPRLAGYGETQYF. The DNA for the CDR3 is TGCAGTGCTAGTCCCAGACTAGCGGGATACGGAGAGACCCAGTACTTC.

This clonotype has more than one count but fewer than ten. The rearrangement uses TRBV7-6 and TRBJ2-1; TRBD2 matches 10 bases. The CDR3 is 15 residues long. Per germline, CDR1 SGHVS and CDR2 FNYEAQ. V lost 5 bases and J lost 5; bases outside the gene matches: 6. CDR3: CASSGLAGADNEQFF. The CDR3 DNA sequence: TGTGCCAGCAGCGGCCTAGCGGGAGCTGACAATGAGCAGTTCTTC. Full variable domain (remainder filled in from reference TRBV7-6 and TRBJ2-1): GAGVSQSPRYKVTKRGQDVALRCDPISGHVSLYWYRQALGQGPEFLTYFNYEAQQDKSGLPNDRFSAERPEGSISTLTIQRTEQRDSAMYRCASSGLAGADNEQFFGPGTRLTVL.

At least ten counts were recorded for this clonotype. One end of the junction varies from germline; a read error may be responsible. This chain uses TRBV7-7 with TRBJ2-7, with D tentatively TRBD2 (5 bases). CDR1 and CDR2 from the germline V gene are SSHAT and FNYEAQ (reference sequence). The CDR3 runs to 13 residues. The CDR3 DNA follows: TGTGCTAGCAGCTTAGTAGGTAGCGACGAGCAGTACTTC. It codes for CASSLVGSDEQYF.

This clonotype was counted many times. J is TRBJ2-5 and V is TRBV7-9; 8 nucleotides line up with TRBD1. This CDR3 comprises 15 residues. The germline V gene encodes CDR1 SEHNR and CDR2 FQNEAQ (reference sequence). Trimming cost V 1 base and J 2 bases; bases outside gene matches: 3. CDR3 amino acids: CASSLVGQEQETQYF. In DNA, the CDR3 is TGTGCCAGCAGCTTAGTGGGACAGGAGCAAGAGACCCAGTACTTC.

This chain uses TRBV6-2 or TRBV6-3 with TRBJ2-1; 9 bases match TRBD2. The CDR3 runs to 16 residues. Germline CDR1 is MNHEY and CDR2 is SVGEGT. With V trimmed by 2 bases and J by 8 bases, 10 bases remained unmatched. The CDR3 is CASSYRGGGARDEQFF. CDR3 coding DNA: TGTGCCAGCAGTTACCGGGGCGGGGGGGCTAGAGATGAGCAGTTCTTC.

A remark on this clonotype: Compared with germline, one end of the junction differs, possibly owing to a read error. This chain joins TRBV29-1 and TRBJ2-1; D is uncertain. Germline values: CDR1 SQVTM, CDR2 ANQGSEA. The CDR3 runs 11 residues. CDR3 nucleotide sequence: TGCAGCGGTGACTCCGACAATGAGCAGTTCTTC. This encodes CSGDSDNEQFF.